This T cell receptor (beta chain) was captured by sequencing in a study of cytotoxic CD8 clonotypes in ibrutinib-treated CLL. Study details: After a median about 13 months on treatment (6 to 36), response samples were drawn.

Repertoires were generated with immunoSEQ multiplex PCR, while TCRdb's copy carries only in-frame clones and drops some. This table holds fewer than 45,000 clones, about 47% found once. The sample here was PBMCs, taken before ibrutinib treatment. The sequence derives from a human donor with chronic lymphocytic leukemia.

The CDR3 coding sequence is TGTGCCAGCAGTTACTCTTCCGGGTGGGCCGAGCAGTACTTC. Translation gives CASSYSSGWAEQYF. The rearrangement links TRBV6-6 to TRBJ2-7; no clear D. The germline V gene encodes CDR1 MNHNY and CDR2 SVGAGI (reference sequence). The CDR3 has 14 amino acids. Trimming removed 0 bases from V and 6 bases from J, with 12 bases in between.